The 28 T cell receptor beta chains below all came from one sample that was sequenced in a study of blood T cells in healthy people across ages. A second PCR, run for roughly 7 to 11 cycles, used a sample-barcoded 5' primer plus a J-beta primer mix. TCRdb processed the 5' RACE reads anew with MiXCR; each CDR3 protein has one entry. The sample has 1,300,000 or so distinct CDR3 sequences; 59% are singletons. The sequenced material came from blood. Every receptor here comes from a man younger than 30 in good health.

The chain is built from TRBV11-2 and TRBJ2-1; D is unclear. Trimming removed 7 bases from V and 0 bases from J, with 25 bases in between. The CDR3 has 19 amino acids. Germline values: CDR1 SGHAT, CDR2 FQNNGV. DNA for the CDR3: TGTGCCAGCACCTTCTCTTTTATCTATCCCGGTTACTCCTACAATGAGCAGTTCTTC. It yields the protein CASTFSFIYPGYSYNEQFF.

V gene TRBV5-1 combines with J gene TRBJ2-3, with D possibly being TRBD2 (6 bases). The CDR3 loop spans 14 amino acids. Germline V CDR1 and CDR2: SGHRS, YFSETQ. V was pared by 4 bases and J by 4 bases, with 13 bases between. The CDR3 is CASSGDFPADTQYF. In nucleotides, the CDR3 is TGCGCCAGCAGCGGGGACTTCCCGGCAGATACGCAGTATTTT.

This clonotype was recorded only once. This CDR3 reads CASGLGLGSYNEQYF. The CDR3 nucleotides read TGTGCTAGTGGCCTGGGACTAGGCTCCTACAATGAGCAGTACTTC. The V call is TRBV12-5, the J call TRBJ2-1; 8 nucleotides align to TRBD2. The J call may be incorrect, as the DNA end agrees better with TRBJ2-7. The CDR3 totals 15 residues. Per the germline V gene, CDR1 is LGHNT and CDR2 is FRNRAP.

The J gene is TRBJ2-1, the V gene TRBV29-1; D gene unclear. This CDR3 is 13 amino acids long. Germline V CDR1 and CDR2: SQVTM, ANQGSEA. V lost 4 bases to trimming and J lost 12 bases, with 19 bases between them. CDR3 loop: CSVAPSYSARQFF. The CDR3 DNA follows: TGCAGCGTTGCTCCGTCATATTCCGCCCGGCAGTTCTTC.

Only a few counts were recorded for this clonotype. CDR3 coding DNA: TGCAGTGCTAGGTTCAGGAATCCTACCGAGCAGTACTTC. This sequence encodes CSARFRNPTEQYF. The chain carries TRBV20-1 and TRBJ2-7; D uncertain. There are 13 residues in the CDR3. The germline V gene encodes CDR1 DFQATT and CDR2 SNEGSKA (reference sequence). Trimming removed 3 bases at V and 6 bases at J, with 15 bases between.

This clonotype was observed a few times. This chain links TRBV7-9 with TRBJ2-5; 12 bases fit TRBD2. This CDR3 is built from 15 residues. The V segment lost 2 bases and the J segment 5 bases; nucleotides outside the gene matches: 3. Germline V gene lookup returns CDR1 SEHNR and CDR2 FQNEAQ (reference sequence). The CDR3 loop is CASSLKLAGGETQYF. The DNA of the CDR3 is TGTGCCAGCAGCTTAAAGCTAGCGGGAGGGGAGACCCAGTACTTC.

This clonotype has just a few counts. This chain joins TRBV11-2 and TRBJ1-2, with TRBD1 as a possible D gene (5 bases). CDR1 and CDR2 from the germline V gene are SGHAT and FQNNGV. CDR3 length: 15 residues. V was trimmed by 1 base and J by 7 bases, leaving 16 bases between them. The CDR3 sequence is CASSLGYRDLGGYTF. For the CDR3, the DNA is TGTGCCAGCAGCTTAGGGTATCGGGACCTGGGTGGCTACACCTTC.

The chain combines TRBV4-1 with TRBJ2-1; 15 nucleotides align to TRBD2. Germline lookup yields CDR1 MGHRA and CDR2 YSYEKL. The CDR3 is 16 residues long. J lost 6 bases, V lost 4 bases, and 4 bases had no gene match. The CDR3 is CASSRTSGRAGNEQFF. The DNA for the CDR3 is TGCGCCAGCAGCCGGACTAGCGGGAGGGCTGGCAATGAGCAGTTCTTC.

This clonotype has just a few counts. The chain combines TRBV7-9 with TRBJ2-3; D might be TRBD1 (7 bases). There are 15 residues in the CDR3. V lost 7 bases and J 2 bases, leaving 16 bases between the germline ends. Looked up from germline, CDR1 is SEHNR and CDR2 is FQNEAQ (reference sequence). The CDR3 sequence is CASTGPGGNTDTQYF. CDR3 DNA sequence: TGTGCCAGCACAGGACCAGGGGGGAACACAGATACGCAGTATTTT.

The CDR3 protein is CSASRGAQYF. CDR3 DNA: TGCAGTGCTAGTAGGGGGGCCCAGTACTTC. The chain has TRBV20-1 and TRBJ2-5; D possibly matches TRBD1 or TRBD2 (6 bases each). The CDR3 runs 10 residues. V was trimmed by 3 bases and J by 9 bases, leaving 8 bases between them. Germline CDR1 is DFQATT and CDR2 is SNEGSKA (reference sequence).

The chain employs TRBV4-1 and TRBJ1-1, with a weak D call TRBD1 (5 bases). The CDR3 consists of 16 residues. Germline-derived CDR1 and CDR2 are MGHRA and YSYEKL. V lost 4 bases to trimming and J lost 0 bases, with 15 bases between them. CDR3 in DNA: TGCGCCAGCAGCCTACGGGGGAACAGCATGAACACTGAAGCTTTCTTT. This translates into CASSLRGNSMNTEAFF.

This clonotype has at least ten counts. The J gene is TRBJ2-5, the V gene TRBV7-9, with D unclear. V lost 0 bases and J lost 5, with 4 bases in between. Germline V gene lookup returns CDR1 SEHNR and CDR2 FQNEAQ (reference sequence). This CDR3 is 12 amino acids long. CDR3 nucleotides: TGTGCCAGCAGCTTAGCGCCTGAGACCCAGTACTTC. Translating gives CASSLAPETQYF.

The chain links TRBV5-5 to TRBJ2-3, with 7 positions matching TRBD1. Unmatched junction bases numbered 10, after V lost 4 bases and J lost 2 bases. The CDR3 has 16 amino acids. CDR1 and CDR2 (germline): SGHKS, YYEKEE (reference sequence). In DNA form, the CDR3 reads TGTGCCAGCAGCCTTCCGGGTGGGACAGACACAGATACGCAGTATTTT. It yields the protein CASSLPGGTDTDTQYF.

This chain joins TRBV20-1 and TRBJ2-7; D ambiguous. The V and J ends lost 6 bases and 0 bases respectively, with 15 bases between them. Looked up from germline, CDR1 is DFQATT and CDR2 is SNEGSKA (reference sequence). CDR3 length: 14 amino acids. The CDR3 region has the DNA TGCAGTGCAACCGGCGACGCTTACTCCTACGAGCAGTACTTC. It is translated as CSATGDAYSYEQYF.

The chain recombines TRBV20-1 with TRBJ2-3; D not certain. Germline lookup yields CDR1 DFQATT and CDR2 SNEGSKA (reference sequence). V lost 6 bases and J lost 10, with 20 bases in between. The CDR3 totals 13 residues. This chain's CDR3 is CSAMSPNAQAQYF. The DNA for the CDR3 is TGCAGTGCGATGAGCCCCAACGCTCAGGCGCAGTATTTT.

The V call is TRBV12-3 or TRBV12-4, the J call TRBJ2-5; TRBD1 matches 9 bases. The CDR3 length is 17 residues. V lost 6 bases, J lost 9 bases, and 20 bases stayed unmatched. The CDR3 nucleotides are TGTGCCAGCAGAACCTCCCTGGGACAGGGCATTTTGGGCCCCCAGTACTTC. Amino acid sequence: CASRTSLGQGILGPQYF.

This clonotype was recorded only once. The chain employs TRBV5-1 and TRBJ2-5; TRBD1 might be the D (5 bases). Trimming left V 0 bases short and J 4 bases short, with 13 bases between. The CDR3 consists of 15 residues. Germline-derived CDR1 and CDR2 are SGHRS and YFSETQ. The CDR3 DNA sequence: TGCGCCAGCAGCTTGGTTGCAGGGCAGGGAGAGACCCAGTACTTC. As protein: CASSLVAGQGETQYF.

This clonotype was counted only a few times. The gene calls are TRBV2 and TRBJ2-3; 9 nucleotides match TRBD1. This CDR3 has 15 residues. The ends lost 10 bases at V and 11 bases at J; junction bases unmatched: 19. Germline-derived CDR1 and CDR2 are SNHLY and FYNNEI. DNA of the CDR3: TGTGCCACTCAGCTCCGACAGGGGGTTTGGGATGAGCAGTATTTT. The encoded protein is CATQLRQGVWDEQYF.

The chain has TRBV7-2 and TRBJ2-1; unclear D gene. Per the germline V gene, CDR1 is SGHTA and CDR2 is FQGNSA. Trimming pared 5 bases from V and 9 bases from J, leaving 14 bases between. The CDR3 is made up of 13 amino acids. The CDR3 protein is CASSTAGAREQFF. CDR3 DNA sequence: TGTGCCAGCAGCACAGCAGGAGCCCGTGAGCAGTTCTTC.

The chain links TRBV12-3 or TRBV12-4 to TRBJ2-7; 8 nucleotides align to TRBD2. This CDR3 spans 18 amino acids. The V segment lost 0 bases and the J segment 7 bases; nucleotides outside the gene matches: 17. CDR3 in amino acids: CASSLAPRGGRAYNEQYF. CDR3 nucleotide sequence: TGTGCCAGCAGTTTAGCCCCCCGGGGGGGCAGGGCCTACAATGAGCAGTACTTC.

The CDR3 coding sequence is TGTGCCATCAGTGAGTCCGAGGCCGGGGGCTCCTCAGATACGCAGTATTTT. Its protein product is CAISESEAGGSSDTQYF. V and J are TRBV10-3 and TRBJ2-3; D may be TRBD1 or TRBD2 (6 bases each). Germline CDR1 reads ENHRY; CDR2 reads SYGVKD. The V end was cut by 0 bases, the J end by 4 bases, with 17 bases between. This CDR3 has 17 residues.

The CDR3 DNA reads TGCGCCAGCAGCCAAGACCCCATTCCTCAGGACCTTCGCTCCTACGAGCAGTACTTC. Its translation is CASSQDPIPQDLRSYEQYF. The chain is built from TRBV4-1 and TRBJ2-4; D remains unclear. The J call may not be correct, given that the DNA end is closer to TRBJ2-7. The CDR3 totals 19 residues. Germline V gene lookup returns CDR1 MGHRA and CDR2 YSYEKL.

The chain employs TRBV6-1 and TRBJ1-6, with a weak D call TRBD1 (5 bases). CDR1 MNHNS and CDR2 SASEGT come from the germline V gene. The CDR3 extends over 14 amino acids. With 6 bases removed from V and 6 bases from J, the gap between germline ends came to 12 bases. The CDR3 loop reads CASSRQSFNSPLHF. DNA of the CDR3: TGTGCCAGCAGCCGACAGAGCTTTAATTCACCCCTCCACTTT.

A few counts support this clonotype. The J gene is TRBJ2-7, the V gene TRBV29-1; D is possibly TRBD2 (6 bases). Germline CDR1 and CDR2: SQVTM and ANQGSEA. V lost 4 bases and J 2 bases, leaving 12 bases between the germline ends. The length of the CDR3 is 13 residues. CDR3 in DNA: TGCAGCGTTGCAGCGGGTCAAGCCTACGAGCAGTACTTC. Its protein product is CSVAAGQAYEQYF.

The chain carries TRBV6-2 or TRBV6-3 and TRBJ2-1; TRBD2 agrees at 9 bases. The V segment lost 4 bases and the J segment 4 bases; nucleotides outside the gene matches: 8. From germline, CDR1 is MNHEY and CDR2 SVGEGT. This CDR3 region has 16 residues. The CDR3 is CASSFLAGALYNEQFF. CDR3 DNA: TGTGCCAGCAGTTTTTTAGCGGGAGCGTTGTACAATGAGCAGTTCTTC.

CDR3 protein: CASSRSGDGGTEAFF. The CDR3 DNA follows: TGTGCCAGCAGTCGCTCGGGGGACGGGGGGACTGAAGCTTTCTTT. V is TRBV6-5 and J is TRBJ1-1, with a tentative D call TRBD1 (5 bases). The CDR3 is 15 amino acids. Germline CDR1 reads MNHEY; CDR2 reads SVGAGI. Trimming left V 5 bases short and J 5 bases short, with 18 bases between.

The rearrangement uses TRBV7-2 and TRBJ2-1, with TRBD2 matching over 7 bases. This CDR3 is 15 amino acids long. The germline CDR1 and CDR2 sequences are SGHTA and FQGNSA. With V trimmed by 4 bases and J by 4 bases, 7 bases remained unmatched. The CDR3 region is CASSSLGGGYNEQFF. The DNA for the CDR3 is TGTGCCAGCAGCTCCCTCGGCGGGGGTTACAATGAGCAGTTCTTC.

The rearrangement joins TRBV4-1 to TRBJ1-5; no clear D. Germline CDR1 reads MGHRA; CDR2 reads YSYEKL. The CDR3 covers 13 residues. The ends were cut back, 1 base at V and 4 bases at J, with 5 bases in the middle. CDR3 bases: TGCGCCAGCAGCCAAGTCGTGAATCAGCCCCAGCATTTT. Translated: CASSQVVNQPQHF.